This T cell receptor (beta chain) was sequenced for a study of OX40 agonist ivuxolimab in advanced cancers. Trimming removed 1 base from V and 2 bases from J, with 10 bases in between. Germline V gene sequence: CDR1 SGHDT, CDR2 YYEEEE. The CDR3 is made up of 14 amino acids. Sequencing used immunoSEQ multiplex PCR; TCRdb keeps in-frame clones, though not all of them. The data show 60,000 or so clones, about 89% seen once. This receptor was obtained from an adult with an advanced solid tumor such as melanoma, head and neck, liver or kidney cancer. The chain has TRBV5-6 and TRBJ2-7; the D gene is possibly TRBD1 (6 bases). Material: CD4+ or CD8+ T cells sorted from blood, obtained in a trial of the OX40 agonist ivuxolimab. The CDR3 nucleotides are TGTGCCAGCAGCTTGACAGGGTGGGCCTACGAGCAGTACTTC. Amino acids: CASSLTGWAYEQYF. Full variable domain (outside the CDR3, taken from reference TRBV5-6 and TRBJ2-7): DAGVTQSPTHLIKTRGQQVTLRCSPKSGHDTVSWYQQALGQGPQFIFQYYEEEERQRGNFPDRFSGHQFPNYSSELNVNALLLGDSALYLCASSLTGWAYEQYFGPGTRLTVT.